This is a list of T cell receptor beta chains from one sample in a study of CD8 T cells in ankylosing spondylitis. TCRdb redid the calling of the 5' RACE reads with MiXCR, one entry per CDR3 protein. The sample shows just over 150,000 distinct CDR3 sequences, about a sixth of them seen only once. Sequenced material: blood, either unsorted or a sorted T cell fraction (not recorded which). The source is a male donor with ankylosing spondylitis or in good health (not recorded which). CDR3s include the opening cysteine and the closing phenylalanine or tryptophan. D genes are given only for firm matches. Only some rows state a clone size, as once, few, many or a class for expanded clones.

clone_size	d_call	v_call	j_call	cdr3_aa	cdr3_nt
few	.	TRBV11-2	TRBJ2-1	CASSPSLNEQFF	TGTGCCAGCAGCCCCTCTCTGAATGAGCAGTTCTTC
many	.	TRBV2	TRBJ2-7	CASNQGQGEQYF	TGTGCCAGCAATCAGGGGCAAGGCGAGCAGTACTTC
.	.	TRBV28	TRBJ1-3	CASSPIQVLGNTIYF	TGTGCCAGCAGCCCGATACAGGTTCTGGGAAACACCATATATTTT
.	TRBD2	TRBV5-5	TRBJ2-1	CASSTLAVQGDEQFF	TGTGCCAGCAGCACACTAGCGGTCCAAGGGGATGAGCAGTTCTTC
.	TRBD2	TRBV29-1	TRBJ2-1	CSVDPVFRDPGLAGVHEQFF	TGCAGCGTGGATCCCGTTTTTAGGGATCCGGGACTAGCGGGAGTACATGAGCAGTTCTTC
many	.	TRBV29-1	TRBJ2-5	CSVAQSGETQYF	TGCAGCGTTGCACAGTCCGGGGAGACCCAGTACTTC
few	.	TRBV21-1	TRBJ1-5	CASSPIQDSNQPQHF	TGTGCCAGCAGCCCCATTCAAGATAGCAATCAGCCCCAGCATTTT
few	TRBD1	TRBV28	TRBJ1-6	CASRTDRPNSPLHF	TGTGCCAGCAGGACGGACAGGCCTAATTCACCCCTCCACTTT
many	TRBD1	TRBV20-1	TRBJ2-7	CSASFTGGNYEQYF	TGCAGTGCTAGTTTCACAGGGGGCAATTACGAGCAGTACTTC
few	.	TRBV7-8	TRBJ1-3	CASRGGREQGNTIYF	TGTGCCAGCAGGGGGGGCAGGGAGCAAGGAAACACCATATATTTT
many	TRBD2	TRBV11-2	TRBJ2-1	CASTYWTSGYNEQFF	TGTGCCAGCACCTACTGGACTAGCGGGTACAATGAGCAGTTCTTC
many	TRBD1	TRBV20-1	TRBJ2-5	CSANRGETQYF	TGCAGTGCAAACAGGGGGGAGACCCAGTACTTC
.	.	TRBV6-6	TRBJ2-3	CASRPTGKDTQYF	TGTGCCAGCAGACCTACAGGGAAAGATACGCAGTATTTT
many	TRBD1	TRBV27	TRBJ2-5	CASSRGSGQDLRTQYF	TGTGCCAGCAGCCGAGGGTCGGGACAGGACCTTCGGACCCAGTACTTC
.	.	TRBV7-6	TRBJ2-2	CASSLGYRTGELFF	TGTGCCAGCAGCTTAGGGTATAGAACCGGGGAGCTGTTTTTT
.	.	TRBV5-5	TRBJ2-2	CASSFDPGADGELFF	TGTGCCAGCAGCTTTGACCCGGGAGCGGACGGGGAGCTGTTTTTT
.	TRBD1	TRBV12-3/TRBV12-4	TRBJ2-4	CASSTTGNMDIQYF	TGTGCCAGCAGTACGACAGGGAATATGGACATTCAGTACTTC
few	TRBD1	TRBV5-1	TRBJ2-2	CASSLSADRGSGELFF	TGCGCCAGCAGCTTGTCGGCGGACAGGGGGTCCGGGGAGCTGTTTTTT
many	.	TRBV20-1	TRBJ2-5	CSARELEAVSETQYF	TGCAGTGCTAGAGAATTGGAAGCTGTGAGTGAGACCCAGTACTTC
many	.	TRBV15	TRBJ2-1	CATSRDGTNYNEQFF	TGTGCCACCAGCAGAGACGGGACGAATTACAATGAGCAGTTCTTC
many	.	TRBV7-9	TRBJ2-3	CASSLVAATDTQYF	TGTGCCAGCAGCTTGGTTGCAGCCACAGATACGCAGTATTTT